These T cell receptor beta chains were read from a single sample in a study of CD8+CD57+ T cells in acquired aplastic anemia. TCRdb ran MiXCR on the reads and lists one entry per CDR3 protein. The sample holds roughly 200,000 distinct CDR3 sequences; over 55% are singletons and the top ten take roughly 64%. Sequences were obtained from sorted CD4+, CD8+, or CD8+CD57+ T cells (not recorded which) from PBMCs. Receptor source: a human donor with aplastic anemia. CDR3s include the opening cysteine and the closing phenylalanine or tryptophan. Fields, in order: J gene, V gene, D gene, clone size, CDR3 DNA, CDR3 protein. A D gene is named only where the DNA matches it firmly. Clone size is not always given. Where it is, it says once, few, many or a class for expanded clones.

j_gene: TRBJ2-2; v_gene: TRBV12-3/TRBV12-4; d_gene: TRBD1; abundance: NA; CDR3nt: TGTGCCAGCAGTCCCACCGGGACAGGGAACACCGGGGAGCTGTTTTTT; CDR3aa: CASSPTGTGNTGELFF
j_gene: TRBJ2-3; v_gene: TRBV20-1; d_gene: NA; abundance: NA; CDR3nt: TGCAGCGCTAAAGGCGTGGCCGGTGCTAGCACAGATACGCAGTATTTT; CDR3aa: CSAKGVAGASTDTQYF
j_gene: TRBJ1-1; v_gene: TRBV7-9; d_gene: NA; abundance: NA; CDR3nt: TGTGCCAGCAGCTTGGTGGGGACTGACACTGAAGCTTTCTTT; CDR3aa: CASSLVGTDTEAFF
j_gene: TRBJ2-5; v_gene: TRBV7-9; d_gene: TRBD2; abundance: NA; CDR3nt: TGTGCCAGCAGCCCTAGCGGGGCGAATGAGACCCAGTACTTC; CDR3aa: CASSPSGANETQYF
j_gene: TRBJ2-7; v_gene: TRBV15; d_gene: NA; abundance: few; CDR3nt: TGTGCCACCAGCAGAGATCGGGCAGGTTCATCCTACGAGCAGTACTTC; CDR3aa: CATSRDRAGSSYEQYF
j_gene: TRBJ2-7; v_gene: TRBV10-3; d_gene: TRBD2; abundance: NA; CDR3nt: TGTGCCATCAGTGAGCGGGAGGGCCTTAGGGAGCAGTACTTC; CDR3aa: CAISEREGLREQYF
j_gene: TRBJ1-4; v_gene: TRBV7-9; d_gene: NA; abundance: many; CDR3nt: TGTGCCAGCAGCCCCCCTGGGAGGGGCCATGAAAAACTGTTTTTT; CDR3aa: CASSPPGRGHEKLFF
j_gene: TRBJ1-6; v_gene: TRBV12-3/TRBV12-4; d_gene: NA; abundance: NA; CDR3nt: TGTGCCAGCAGTTTATCGGGGCAGGGTCTTGCACCCCTCCACTTT; CDR3aa: CASSLSGQGLAPLHF
j_gene: TRBJ2-1; v_gene: TRBV24-1; d_gene: NA; abundance: NA; CDR3nt: TGTGCCACCAGTGATCGGACAGGAGGGGTTATGAATGAGCAGTTCTTC; CDR3aa: CATSDRTGGVMNEQFF
j_gene: TRBJ1-6; v_gene: TRBV5-1; d_gene: TRBD1; abundance: NA; CDR3nt: TGCGCCAGCAGCTTGGCCAGACAGGGGGATTCACCCCTCCACTTT; CDR3aa: CASSLARQGDSPLHF
j_gene: TRBJ1-2; v_gene: TRBV19; d_gene: TRBD1; abundance: NA; CDR3nt: TGTGCCAGTAGTACGGACAGGGAGTATGGCTACACCTTC; CDR3aa: CASSTDREYGYTF
j_gene: TRBJ2-3; v_gene: TRBV4-1; d_gene: NA; abundance: NA; CDR3nt: TGCGCCAGCAGCCAGTCACCGGGACTCCGAGCCCCAGATACGCAGTATTTT; CDR3aa: CASSQSPGLRAPDTQYF
j_gene: TRBJ1-1; v_gene: TRBV12-3/TRBV12-4; d_gene: TRBD1; abundance: NA; CDR3nt: TGTGCCAGAAGTTTCACAGGGGGGAGAGCTTTCTTT; CDR3aa: CARSFTGGRAFF
j_gene: TRBJ1-5; v_gene: TRBV7-2; d_gene: NA; abundance: once; CDR3nt: TGTGCCAGCAGCTCATTCGGGTTTCAAGTAAATCAGCCCCAGCATTTT; CDR3aa: CASSSFGFQVNQPQHF
j_gene: TRBJ2-7; v_gene: TRBV10-3; d_gene: NA; abundance: NA; CDR3nt: TGTGCCAGCAGTTTAAGCTGGGGGTCCTACGAGCAGTACTTC; CDR3aa: CASSLSWGSYEQYF
j_gene: TRBJ2-7; v_gene: TRBV7-9; d_gene: TRBD1; abundance: NA; CDR3nt: TGTGCCAGCAGCCGGTACACCGGGACAGGGGTCGAGCAGTACTTC; CDR3aa: CASSRYTGTGVEQYF
j_gene: TRBJ1-2; v_gene: TRBV2; d_gene: NA; abundance: few; CDR3nt: TGTGCCAAGACCTCCGGGCCCTTGGTGGGCTACACCTTC; CDR3aa: CAKTSGPLVGYTF
j_gene: TRBJ2-2; v_gene: TRBV29-1; d_gene: NA; abundance: NA; CDR3nt: TGCAGCGTTGGTGGGAGGAGCGCGAACACCGGGGAGCTGTTTTTT; CDR3aa: CSVGGRSANTGELFF
j_gene: TRBJ2-3; v_gene: TRBV20-1; d_gene: NA; abundance: NA; CDR3nt: TGCAGTGCTAGAGTTGGCAGTAGCACAGATACGCAGTATTTT; CDR3aa: CSARVGSSTDTQYF
j_gene: TRBJ2-7; v_gene: TRBV5-1; d_gene: TRBD1; abundance: NA; CDR3nt: TGCGCCAGCAGCTTCTGGGACAGGAGCTCCTACGAGCAGTACTTC; CDR3aa: CASSFWDRSSYEQYF
j_gene: TRBJ2-3; v_gene: TRBV5-4; d_gene: TRBD1; abundance: few; CDR3nt: TGTGCCAGCAACTACAGGGGGCGCGAAGATACGCAGTATTTT; CDR3aa: CASNYRGREDTQYF
j_gene: TRBJ2-3; v_gene: TRBV6-5; d_gene: TRBD2; abundance: many; CDR3nt: TGTGCCAGCAGCCGAGCGGGGGGGCGCACAGATACGCAGTATTTT; CDR3aa: CASSRAGGRTDTQYF